This entry features one T cell receptor (beta chain) sequence. Its target antigen remains unknown. Base qualities were left out, and no much larger clone turns up one base away. The library relied on the immunoSEQ multiplex PCR assay. TCRdb provides this immuneACCESS table in a form limited to in-frame rearrangements. Some clones are lacking; in checked studies, under half of them reflect an unresolved V gene, and why the rest are absent is not known. The sample data list some 140,000 clones, and around 94% of these were observed just once. The ten biggest clones cover 12% to 15% of the sample. From cysteine to phenylalanine, the CDR3 is 15 amino acids long. The kept DNA is CDR3 alone, 45 bases in frame from the first base. For CDR1 and CDR2, the germline V gene (reference sequence) lists MNHEY and SMNVEV. A distance of 18 bases separates the germline ends of V and J, which lose 6 bases and 7 bases respectively.

The data derive from a study of control samples from healthy donors and cancer patients (dated by TCRdb to the early 2020s). The sequencing sample was made of PBMCs. The rearranged chain carries TRBV27 and TRBJ2-2; TRBD1 is perhaps the D gene, given 6 matching bases. This sequence originates from a man aged 55-75 years with colorectal cancer. The nucleotide sequence is given as TGTGCCAGCAGCCCAAGATCAGGGGTTGGCGGGGAGCTGTTTTTT. The translation is CASSPRSGVGGELFF.